This TCR beta chain appears in the sequencing data of a study of cytomegalovirus exposure and HLA in healthy donors. Vbeta (60) and Jbeta (13) primers were used in the PCR. Clones were read by immunoSEQ multiplex PCR, and TCRdb kept only the in-frame ones, dropping some. Of 150,000 to 200,000 clones in the sample, around 84% were seen once. Germline CDR1 and CDR2: LNHDA and SQIVND (reference sequence). This CDR3 has 15 amino acids. J gave up 6 bases and V 3 bases, and 7 bases lay outside the gene matches. The sequence was collected from a woman under 30 in good health and CMV-seronegative. The specimen was PBMCs. V and J are TRBV19 and TRBJ1-5, with 8 positions matching TRBD1. The CDR3 sequence: CASSIRTGLSQPQHF. CDR3 nucleotide sequence: TGTGCCAGTAGTATCAGGACAGGGTTGAGTCAGCCCCAGCATTTT.